This T cell receptor beta chain derives from a study of T-cell memory formation after mild COVID-19. This clonotype was seen a handful of times. TCRdb independently ran MiXCR on the 5' RACE reads; one entry per CDR3 protein. The sample shows 470,000 or so distinct CDR3 sequences, 15% to 25% of them seen only once. Germline assignment: CDR1 MGHRA and CDR2 YSYEKL. The CDR3 is 16 amino acids. The V gene end was trimmed by 4 bases and the J gene end by 6 bases; junction bases not matched to a gene: 7. This receptor was obtained from an adult woman who had mild COVID-19 (a few samples of this study predate the infection). Cell type and time point are not known. The sample consisted of PBMCs or a T cell subset sorted from them (not recorded which). V and J are TRBV4-1 and TRBJ2-2; 11 bases align to TRBD1. CDR3 in DNA: TGCGCCAGCAGCCTCCAGGGGGACAGGGGGTCCGGGGAGCTGTTTTTT. Translation: CASSLQGDRGSGELFF.